These 14 T cell receptor beta chains originate from one sample sequenced in a study of preoperative IRX-2 immunotherapy in early breast cancer. Measured with immunoSEQ multiplex PCR; TCRdb has only the in-frame clones, and not every one. The table lists around 29,000 clones, 82% of them singletons. Treatment noted: preoperative locoregional IRX-2 cytokine immunotherapy. This specimen was acquired from a patient treated with IRX-2 immunotherapy. These receptors all come from a human donor with breast cancer.

This chain links TRBV28 with TRBJ2-2; 7 nucleotides line up with TRBD1. Looked up from germline, CDR1 is MDHEN and CDR2 is SYDVKM. The V gene end was trimmed by 7 bases and the J gene end by 2 bases; junction bases not matched to a gene: 13. The CDR3 is 17 amino acids. CDR3 sequence: CASTKTLRQGNTGELFF. In DNA, the CDR3 is TGTGCCAGCACCAAGACTTTAAGACAGGGTAACACCGGGGAGCTGTTTTTT.

The chain recombines TRBV5-8 with TRBJ2-3; 7 positions agree with TRBD1. Unmatched junction bases numbered 6, after V lost 4 bases and J lost 4 bases. The CDR3 loop spans 14 amino acids. The germline V gene has CDR1 SGHTS and CDR2 YDEGEE. CDR3 sequence: CASSKGQDADTQYF. In DNA form, the CDR3 reads TGTGCCAGCAGCAAAGGACAGGATGCAGATACGCAGTATTTT.

The chain links TRBV6-4 to TRBJ1-5; D is unclear. This CDR3 spans 18 amino acids. The germline V gene has CDR1 MRHNA and CDR2 SNTAGT. The V gene lost 3 bases and the J gene lost 0 bases, with 18 bases spanning the gap. DNA of the CDR3: TGTGCCAGCAGTGAAAAGATTGCATGGACGTATAGCAATCAGCCCCAGCATTTT. Encoded protein: CASSEKIAWTYSNQPQHF.

The chain links TRBV7-4 to TRBJ2-7; 13 positions agree with TRBD2. This CDR3 comprises 15 residues. J was trimmed by 5 bases and V by 5 bases; bases with no gene match: 6. The V gene's germline CDR1 is SGHVT and CDR2 SQSDAQ. Here the CDR3 reads CASSPRGLAGNEQYF. CDR3 coding DNA: TGTGCCAGCAGCCCCCGGGGACTAGCGGGGAACGAGCAGTACTTC.

This clone was seen only a few times. V and J are TRBV19 and TRBJ2-7, with D perhaps TRBD2 (6 bases). The germline gives CDR1 LNHDA, CDR2 SQIVND (reference sequence). Trimming left V 5 bases short and J 2 bases short, with 13 bases between. The CDR3 has 14 residues. The CDR3 DNA reads TGTGCCAGTAGTTTGGCGGGGTTCGCCTACGAGCAGTACTTC. Encoded protein: CASSLAGFAYEQYF.

As DNA, the CDR3 is TGTGCCAGCAGCCCAAAGACAGTCCCCAATTCACCCCTCCACTTT. It is translated as CASSPKTVPNSPLHF. The J gene is TRBJ1-6, the V gene TRBV7-6; possible D gene TRBD1, 5 bases. Germline CDR1 is SGHVS and CDR2 is FNYEAQ. There are 15 residues in the CDR3. Trimming pared 5 bases from V and 7 bases from J, leaving 15 bases between. The whole variable domain, remainder taken from reference TRBV7-6 and TRBJ1-6, is GAGVSQSPRYKVTKRGQDVALRCDPISGHVSLYWYRQALGQGPEFLTYFNYEAQQDKSGLPNDRFSAERPEGSISTLTIQRTEQRDSAMYRCASSPKTVPNSPLHFGNGTRLTVT.

The V gene is TRBV6-8, the J gene TRBJ2-1, with D possibly TRBD1 on 6 matching bases. CDR3 size: 17 residues. The germline CDR1 and CDR2 sequences are MNHGY and SAAAGT. V was pared by 2 bases and J by 4 bases, with 18 bases between. The CDR3 nucleotides are TGTGCCAGCAGTTACCCCCCGACAGGCTTATCTTACAATGAGCAGTTCTTC. Protein product: CASSYPPTGLSYNEQFF.

This clone occurred a few times. J is TRBJ1-2 and V is TRBV6-8, with D possibly matching TRBD1 (6 bases). Per the germline V gene, CDR1 is MNHGY and CDR2 is SAAAGT. The CDR3 runs 13 residues. V gave up 10 bases and J gave up 1 base, with 13 bases separating them. CDR3 nucleotides: TGTGCCACCAGGGGAGACTTTAACTATGGCTACACCTTC. Its protein is CATRGDFNYGYTF.

This rearrangement joins TRBV11-3 to TRBJ1-2; D not resolved. Germline values: CDR1 SGHNT, CDR2 YENEEA. V lost 5 bases to trimming and J lost 1 base, with 14 bases between them. The CDR3 spans 15 residues. CDR3 amino acids: CASSPYVGYNYGYTF. Here the CDR3 DNA reads TGTGCCAGCAGCCCCTACGTGGGCTATAACTATGGCTACACCTTC.

This clone was seen a few times. DNA of the CDR3: TGTGCCATCAGAGCGGACAGGGCGAACTACAATGAGCAGTTCTTC. As protein: CAIRADRANYNEQFF. V is TRBV6-8 and J is TRBJ2-1, with TRBD1 matching over 8 bases. V gave up 10 bases and J gave up 3 bases; unmatched junction bases: 11. The CDR3 has 15 residues. Germline CDR1 MNHGY, CDR2 SAAAGT.

J is TRBJ1-1 and V is TRBV29-1; perhaps TRBD1 as D (6 bases). CDR3 length: 15 amino acids. Germline loops: CDR1 SQVTM, CDR2 ANQGSEA. V was cut by 7 bases and J by 4 bases, with 22 bases left in between. CDR3 coding DNA: TGCAGCGCCGAGTGGGGGCGATTCTTGAGCACTGAAGCTTTCTTT. Protein: CSAEWGRFLSTEAFF.

The V call is TRBV28, the J call TRBJ2-5; D perhaps matches TRBD2 (5 bases). The CDR3 length is 15 residues. Trimming removed 5 bases from V and 5 bases from J, with 18 bases in between. Looked up from germline, CDR1 is MDHEN and CDR2 is SYDVKM. CDR3 sequence reads: CASSPLGLAIETQYF. The CDR3, as DNA: TGTGCCAGCAGTCCCCTCGGGCTAGCTATTGAGACCCAGTACTTC.

This chain links TRBV5-1 with TRBJ1-2; weak D call: TRBD1 (5 bases). V lost 5 bases and J 0 bases, leaving 14 bases between the germline ends. The length of the CDR3 is 15 residues. From germline, CDR1 is SGHRS and CDR2 YFSETQ. The CDR3 DNA follows: TGCGCCAGCAGGAGGGGTGATACTTCTAACTATGGCTACACCTTC. Its protein is CASRRGDTSNYGYTF.

This chain links TRBV7-1 with TRBJ2-5; possible D gene TRBD2, 6 bases. TRBV7-1 is an open reading frame whose function is uncertain. The CDR3 runs 13 residues. Trimming removed 8 bases at V and 0 bases at J, with 10 bases between. The CDR3 is CASGGENQETQYF. The CDR3, as DNA: TGTGCCAGCGGCGGGGAAAACCAAGAGACCCAGTACTTC.